Listed below are T cell receptor beta chains from one sample, sequenced in a study of CD8+CD57+ T cells in acquired aplastic anemia. TCRdb fed the reads into MiXCR, producing one record per CDR3 protein. The sample gives approximately 160,000 distinct CDR3 sequences, less than 50% of which show up once; 3% to 4% is in the top ten. Sequences were obtained from sorted CD4+, CD8+, or CD8+CD57+ T cells (not recorded which) from PBMCs. All receptors derive from a human donor with aplastic anemia. Both conserved end residues are part of each CDR3. A D gene is named only where the DNA matches it firmly. Clone size appears in some rows only: once, few, many, or a class for an expanded clone.

clone_size d_call j_call v_call cdr3_aa cdr3_nt
many - TRBJ2-2 TRBV7-6 CASSLGVYTGELFF TGTGCCAGCAGCTTAGGGGTCTACACCGGGGAGCTGTTTTTT
- - TRBJ1-4 TRBV20-1 CSASTKQGIGYGEKLFF TGCAGTGCTTCGACCAAACAGGGAATAGGCTACGGTGAAAAACTGTTTTTT
few TRBD2 TRBJ2-1 TRBV9 CASSVGLAGVRDERFF TGTGCCAGCAGCGTGGGACTAGCGGGAGTTAGAGATGAGCGGTTCTTC
- TRBD2 TRBJ2-7 TRBV7-2 CASSFLGGLASYEQYF TGTGCCAGCAGCTTTCTGGGGGGACTAGCCTCCTACGAGCAGTACTTC
many - TRBJ1-6 TRBV7-2 CASSLNIGTGLAALHF TGTGCCAGCAGCCTGAACATAGGAACAGGGCTTGCGGCCCTCCACTTT
many TRBD2 TRBJ2-5 TRBV29-1 CSVGLAGGRETQYF TGCAGCGTCGGACTAGCGGGAGGGAGGGAGACCCAGTACTTC
few TRBD2 TRBJ2-7 TRBV19 CASSPSTSGGYEQYF TGTGCCAGTAGCCCCTCAACTAGCGGGGGATACGAGCAGTACTTC
many - TRBJ1-6 TRBV27 CARKDGNNSPLHF TGTGCCAGGAAGGACGGTAATAATTCACCCCTCCACTTT
- TRBD1 TRBJ1-1 TRBV12-3/TRBV12-4 CASSLGTGGRGGEAFF TGTGCCAGCAGTTTAGGGACAGGGGGCCGGGGGGGTGAAGCTTTCTTT
- TRBD2 TRBJ2-7 TRBV20-1 CSAIGTSGHYEQYF TGCAGTGCGATCGGGACTAGCGGTCACTACGAGCAGTACTTC
- - TRBJ2-7 TRBV7-8 CASSLGLAATEQYF TGTGCCAGCAGCTTAGGGTTAGCGGCCACCGAGCAGTACTTC
- - TRBJ2-6 TRBV19 CASSIRRGSAGANVLTF TGTGCCAGTAGTATAAGACGGGGTAGCGCTGGGGCCAACGTCCTGACTTTC
- TRBD1 TRBJ1-3 TRBV6-1 CASSRGTGGNTIYF TGTGCCAGCAGTCGAGGGACAGGCGGAAACACCATATATTTT
many TRBD1 TRBJ1-2 TRBV7-2 CASSLGQGAGGYTF TGTGCCAGCAGCTTAGGGCAGGGGGCGGGCGGCTACACCTTC
- - TRBJ1-2 TRBV19 CASSIAAGEYGYTF TGTGCCAGTAGTATAGCGGCAGGGGAATATGGCTACACCTTC
many TRBD1 TRBJ1-2 TRBV25-1 CASSMTGQGADGYTF TGTGCCAGCAGTATGACGGGGCAGGGGGCGGATGGCTACACCTTC
- - TRBJ2-7 TRBV19 CASSISVSSYEQYF TGTGCCAGTAGTATATCAGTGAGCTCCTACGAGCAGTACTTC